Following are 13 T cell receptor beta chains from one sample sequenced in a study of T-cell memory formation after mild COVID-19. MiXCR, run by TCRdb on the 5' RACE reads, gives a single entry per CDR3 protein. The sample has 350,000 to 550,000 distinct CDR3 sequences, around 17% seen once. The sequenced sample consisted of PBMCs or a T cell subset sorted from them (not recorded which). Receptors were obtained from a man in his late teens or twenties who had mild COVID-19 (a few samples of this study predate the infection). Cell type and time point are not known.

This chain connects TRBV5-1 to TRBJ2-5, with 9 nucleotides matching TRBD1. The trim removed 3 bases at V and 5 bases at J, leaving 8 bases unmatched. This CDR3 is built from 15 residues. Germline CDR1 reads SGHRS; CDR2 reads YFSETQ. The chain's CDR3 is CASSYTTGGSETQYF. In nucleotides, the CDR3 is TGCGCCAGCAGCTACACAACAGGGGGCTCCGAGACCCAGTACTTC.

CDR3 nucleotide sequence: TGTGCCACCACATCGACGGGGGCGTCCGTGGAGACCCAGTACTTC. It is translated as CATTSTGASVETQYF. The gene calls are TRBV15 and TRBJ2-5; D may be TRBD1 or TRBD2 (6 bases each). V was trimmed by 7 bases and J by 5 bases, leaving 20 bases between them. Germline V CDR1 and CDR2: LNHNV, YYDKDF (reference sequence). The CDR3 sequence is 15 residues long.

The chain is built from TRBV3-1 and TRBJ2-5; D is ambiguous. The CDR3 totals 11 residues. The germline V and J ends were trimmed by 0 bases and 9 bases, with 5 bases remaining between them. CDR1 and CDR2 from the germline V gene are LGHDT and YNNKEL (reference sequence). The DNA for the CDR3 is TGTGCCAGCAGCCAAGATGGGGCCCAGTACTTC. It encodes CASSQDGAQYF.

V usage is TRBV28 and J usage is TRBJ1-2, with D possibly TRBD1 on 5 matching bases. V was cut by 4 bases and J by 7 bases, with 13 bases left in between. The CDR3 is made up of 13 amino acids. The germline CDR1 and CDR2 sequences are MDHEN and SYDVKM. CDR3 residues: CASSSMNRFGYTF. The CDR3 DNA is TGTGCCAGCAGTTCTATGAACAGGTTTGGCTACACCTTC.

The CDR3 DNA sequence: TGCGCCAGCAGTGACACGGGGGGCCGAGAGACCCAGTACTTC. Amino acids: CASSDTGGRETQYF. This chain joins TRBV10-1 and TRBJ2-5; possibly TRBD2 for D (7 bases). Per the germline V gene, CDR1 is WNHNN and CDR2 is SYGVQD (reference sequence). CDR3 length: 14 residues. The V end lost 3 bases, the J end lost 4 bases, and 12 bases lay between the germline ends.

The chain has TRBV11-2 and TRBJ2-3; D gene unclear. The CDR3 length is 11 residues. V was trimmed by 3 bases and J by 10 bases, leaving 8 bases between them. Germline lookup yields CDR1 SGHAT and CDR2 FQNNGV. The CDR3 here is CASSFGKAQYF. The CDR3 nucleotides are TGTGCCAGCAGCTTTGGGAAGGCGCAGTATTTT.

This clonotype appeared a few times. CDR3 DNA: TGCGCCAGCAGCCAAGCACAGGGAAGCTCCTACGAGCAGTACGTC. Residues: CASSQAQGSSYEQYV. The chain combines TRBV4-1 with TRBJ2-7, with D perhaps matching TRBD1 (6 bases). Looked up from germline, CDR1 is MGHRA and CDR2 is YSYEKL. Trimming left V 1 base short and J 0 bases short, with 10 bases between. CDR3 length: 15 residues.

This clonotype was observed a few times. A read error may produce the germline difference seen at one junction end. This rearrangement joins TRBV7-2 to TRBJ1-2; D gene unclear. This CDR3 has 11 amino acids. In germline, CDR1 is SGHTA, CDR2 FQGNSA. The CDR3 here is CASSLEAPGFF. CDR3 DNA: TGTGCCAGCAGCTTAGAGGCGCCTGGCTTCTTC.

The chain is built from TRBV7-9 and TRBJ2-2; 9 bases map to TRBD1. The germline CDR1 and CDR2 sequences are SEHNR and FQNEAQ (reference sequence). The CDR3 sequence is 16 residues long. J gave up 5 bases and V 5 bases, and 9 bases lay outside the gene matches. The CDR3 reads CASSLTGGARTGELFF. The DNA for the CDR3 is TGTGCCAGCAGCCTCACAGGGGGCGCGAGGACCGGGGAGCTGTTTTTT.

This clonotype was seen at least ten times. The chain carries TRBV12-3 or TRBV12-4 and TRBJ2-6; possibly TRBD1 for D (5 bases). The ends were cut back, 6 bases at V and 4 bases at J, with 10 bases in the middle. The CDR3 sequence is 14 residues long. The DNA for the CDR3 is TGTGCCAGCAGCCCTAGGGGAGGGGCCAACGTCCTGACTTTC. It is translated as CASSPRGGANVLTF.

In its sample, this clonotype was seen a few times. This chain connects TRBV7-9 to TRBJ1-1; D ambiguous. This CDR3 is built from 13 residues. The V and J ends lost 1 base and 9 bases respectively, with 12 bases between them. Germline values: CDR1 SEHNR, CDR2 FQNEAQ (reference sequence). Here the CDR3 DNA reads TGTGCCAGCAGCTTAGGGCAGGAACAAAAAGCTTTCTTT. Translation: CASSLGQEQKAFF.

The rearrangement uses TRBV15 and TRBJ1-3; possible D gene TRBD1, 5 bases. CDR1 is LNHNV, CDR2 YYDKDF, per germline (reference sequence). Trimming cost V 4 bases and J 4 bases, with 20 bases left between them. CDR3 length equals 17 residues. The chain's CDR3 is CATSMLGRSGQGNTIYF. The CDR3 DNA is TGTGCCACCAGCATGTTGGGACGGTCAGGACAAGGAAACACCATATATTTT.

This clonotype was counted only a few times. This chain joins TRBV28 and TRBJ2-7; no reliable D call. CDR3 length: 15 residues. The germline V gene encodes CDR1 MDHEN and CDR2 SYDVKM. V lost 8 bases, J lost 3 bases, and 20 bases lay in between. The CDR3 sequence is CASLSATATFYEQYV. As DNA, the CDR3 is TGTGCCAGCCTGAGCGCTACAGCCACTTTCTACGAGCAGTACGTC.